The present entry profiles one T cell receptor (beta chain) with its context. Antigen unknown. These data come from a study of T cell responses to AZD1222 COVID-19 vaccine. Study-wide points: Baseline serostatus was positive in only six AZD1222 recipients. Variant regions that are unmutated are reportedly the target of nearly half of spike-specific TCRs.

The length of the CDR3 is 12 residues. Germline V gene data show CDR1 as DFQATT and CDR2 as SNEGSKA (reference sequence). V lost 3 bases, J lost 6 bases, and 9 bases lay in between. Only in-frame clones appear in the TCRdb table, and some are missing; sequencing was by immunoSEQ multiplex PCR. Seen here are approximately 110,000 clones, roughly 85% observed once, and the top ten hold less than 2.5%. The sequenced sample was peripheral blood, obtained 28 days after the second AZD1222 dose. The receptor was isolated from an adult who received the AZD1222 COVID-19 vaccine. The chain is built from TRBV20-1 and TRBJ1-5, with a tentative D call TRBD1 (5 bases). The CDR3 DNA reads as TGCAGTGCTAGTACGGGGACTCAGCCCCAGCATTTT. Amino acids: CSASTGTQPQHF.